These 32 T cell receptor beta chains were all obtained from the same sample, sequenced in a study of blood T cell repertoires in COVID-19. Data came from immunoSEQ multiplex PCR; TCRdb stores just in-frame clones and leaves some out. This sample yields 150,000 to 200,000 clones, of which under 80% are seen a single time; around a sixth belongs to the top ten. Sequencing used PBMCs or T cells enriched from blood (not recorded which). These receptors all stem from a woman between 50 and 59 years old with acute COVID-19.

V gene TRBV27 combines with J gene TRBJ1-4; D perhaps matches TRBD1 (6 bases). The germline V and J ends were trimmed by 4 bases and 3 bases, with 15 bases remaining between them. CDR3 length: 16 residues. Germline V gives CDR1 MNHEY, CDR2 SMNVEV (reference sequence). The CDR3 here is CASSSRTVVANEKLFF. The CDR3 nucleotides are TGTGCCAGCAGTTCCAGGACAGTTGTAGCTAATGAAAAACTGTTTTTT.

In its sample, this clone was seen a few times. This sequence joins TRBV5-1 and TRBJ2-1; TRBD1 matches 8 bases. The germline V gene encodes CDR1 SGHRS and CDR2 YFSETQ. The CDR3 sequence is 17 residues long. The V segment lost 4 bases and the J segment 3 bases; nucleotides outside the gene matches: 12. Here the CDR3 reads CASSQGQGGIFYNEQFF. CDR3 coding DNA: TGCGCCAGCAGCCAAGGACAGGGAGGCATATTCTACAATGAGCAGTTCTTC.

V usage is TRBV11-3 and J usage is TRBJ2-1, with 16 bases identical to TRBD2. The CDR3 has 16 residues. J lost 9 bases, V lost 3 bases, and 5 bases had no gene match. Germline V CDR1 and CDR2: SGHNT, YENEEA. CDR3 nucleotide sequence: TGTGCCAGCAGCTTGGGACTAGCGGGGGGGTCTGGTGAGCAGTTCTTC. It specifies CASSLGLAGGSGEQFF. The variable domain in full, with the rest retrieved from reference TRBV11-3 and TRBJ2-1, is EAGVVQSPRYKIIEKKQPVAFWCNPISGHNTLYWYLQNLGQGPELLIRYENEEAVDDSQLPKDRFSAERLKGVDSTLKIQPAELGDSAVYLCASSLGLAGGSGEQFFGPGTRLTVL.

The chain couples TRBV5-1 to TRBJ2-7, with 7 bases fitting TRBD1. V gave up 0 bases and J gave up 5 bases; unmatched junction bases: 5. Germline CDR1 and CDR2: SGHRS and YFSETQ. The CDR3 contains 14 residues. CDR3 protein: CASSLGQGVDEQYV. The CDR3 coding sequence is TGCGCCAGCAGCTTGGGACAGGGAGTCGACGAGCAGTACGTC.

The rearrangement links TRBV6-5 to TRBJ2-3; tentative D call: TRBD2 (5 bases). The germline gives CDR1 MNHEY, CDR2 SVGAGI. The ends were cut back, 7 bases at V and 1 base at J, with 15 bases in the middle. This CDR3 comprises 15 residues. The CDR3 loop is CASTTGIEGTDTQYF. The DNA for the CDR3 is TGTGCCAGCACCACGGGGATCGAGGGCACAGATACGCAGTATTTT.

The chain combines TRBV27 with TRBJ2-6, with 7 bases fitting TRBD1. V was pared by 10 bases and J by 1 base, with 4 bases of the junction left unmatched. The germline V gene has CDR1 MNHEY and CDR2 SMNVEV (reference sequence). The CDR3 extends over 14 amino acids. The CDR3 region is CATRQGSGANVLTF. The CDR3, as DNA: TGTGCCACCAGACAGGGATCTGGGGCCAACGTCCTGACTTTC.

V is TRBV27 and J is TRBJ1-4; perhaps TRBD1 as D (5 bases). This CDR3 comprises 15 residues. V lost 4 bases, J lost 8 bases, and 17 bases lay in between. Germline V CDR1 and CDR2: MNHEY, SMNVEV (reference sequence). The CDR3, as DNA: TGTGCCAGCAGTTCCCAGCGGGGCGCCGGGGAAAAACTGTTTTTT. Residues: CASSSQRGAGEKLFF.

This chain connects TRBV4-1 to TRBJ1-3; maybe TRBD1 (6 bases). The CDR3 extends over 17 amino acids. The germline CDR1 and CDR2 sequences are MGHRA and YSYEKL. Trimming removed 1 base at V and 0 bases at J, with 13 bases between. CDR3 sequence: CASSQVLGASSGNTIYF. The CDR3 bases are TGCGCCAGCAGCCAAGTCCTGGGGGCAAGCTCTGGAAACACCATATATTTT.

This chain uses TRBV4-1 with TRBJ1-2, with D tentatively TRBD1 (6 bases). This CDR3 is built from 16 residues. The V gene lost 4 bases and the J gene lost 8 bases, with 23 bases spanning the gap. Germline V gene sequence: CDR1 MGHRA, CDR2 YSYEKL. The DNA of the CDR3 is TGCGCCAGCAGCCCCGTCGGGGACACTCTAGGCGGGGGCTACACCTTC. Its protein is CASSPVGDTLGGGYTF.

V and J are TRBV6-1 and TRBJ1-5; D not certain. Germline-derived CDR1 and CDR2 are MNHNS and SASEGT. This CDR3 has 14 residues. Trimming took off 1 base at V and 9 bases at J, with 13 bases between the two ends. The CDR3 protein is CASSEGGAMRPQHF. The CDR3 coding sequence is TGTGCCAGCAGTGAAGGGGGAGCAATGCGGCCCCAGCATTTT.

In its sample, this clone was seen a few times. This sequence joins TRBV27 and TRBJ1-1; the match to TRBD1 covers 7 bases. The V segment lost 6 bases and the J segment 6 bases; nucleotides outside the gene matches: 10. Looked up from germline, CDR1 is MNHEY and CDR2 is SMNVEV (reference sequence). The CDR3 sequence is 14 residues long. The CDR3 bases are TGTGCCAGCAGAAGGGGGCGCGGAGACGCTGAAGCTTTCTTT. It codes for CASRRGRGDAEAFF.

CDR3 DNA: TGTGCCAGTAGTCCCGACAGCGAATTTAACTATGGCTACACCTTC. This gives the protein CASSPDSEFNYGYTF. The chain uses TRBV19 and TRBJ1-2; D is perhaps TRBD1 (5 bases). This CDR3 contains 15 residues. V was shortened by 5 bases and J by 1 base, with 14 bases between the two germline ends. Germline V gives CDR1 LNHDA, CDR2 SQIVND (reference sequence). The whole variable domain, remainder taken from reference TRBV19 and TRBJ1-2, is DGGITQSPKYLFRKEGQNVTLSCEQNLNHDAMYWYRQDPGQGLRLIYYSQIVNDFQKGDIAEGYSVSREKKESFPLTVTSAQKNPTAFYLCASSPDSEFNYGYTFGSGTRLTVV.

V and J are TRBV5-1 and TRBJ1-1, with 10 positions matching TRBD1. The V and J ends lost 0 bases and 3 bases, in that order; junction bases with no gene match: 8. Germline CDR1 SGHRS, CDR2 YFSETQ. The CDR3 loop spans 17 amino acids. CDR3 coding DNA: TGCGCCAGCAGCTTGGGACAGGGGGCGCGAATAGACACTGAAGCTTTCTTT. Amino acid sequence: CASSLGQGARIDTEAFF.

The chain couples TRBV5-1 to TRBJ1-2; 11 bases are a match to TRBD1. The germline V gene has CDR1 SGHRS and CDR2 YFSETQ. The CDR3 totals 17 residues. V trimming: 3 bases; J trimming: 0 bases; junction bases outside the gene matches: 7. Here the CDR3 reads CASSSGQGVPSNYGYTF. The CDR3 DNA is TGCGCCAGCAGCTCGGGACAGGGGGTCCCCTCTAACTATGGCTACACCTTC.

There are a few counts of this clone. The chain combines TRBV19 with TRBJ1-3, with a possible D match to TRBD1 (6 bases). Trimming pared 6 bases from V and 0 bases from J, leaving 9 bases between. The CDR3 is 14 residues long. The V gene's germline CDR1 is LNHDA and CDR2 SQIVND (reference sequence). This CDR3 is CASRGHISGNTIYF. The CDR3 DNA reads as TGTGCCAGTAGGGGACACATCTCTGGAAACACCATATATTTT.

This clone was recorded once. The rearrangement uses TRBV2 and TRBJ1-6; TRBD1 is a possible D gene (5 bases). Germline CDR1 is SNHLY and CDR2 is FYNNEI. The CDR3 runs 15 residues. V was trimmed by 4 bases and J by 6 bases, leaving 13 bases between them. The CDR3: CASSARGVGNSPLHF. CDR3 sequence (DNA): TGTGCCAGCAGTGCAAGGGGTGTGGGTAATTCACCCCTCCACTTT. Supplemented by reference TRBV2 and TRBJ1-6, the full variable domain reads EPEVTQTPSHQVTQMGQEVILRCVPISNHLYFYWYRQILGQKVEFLVSFYNNEISEKSEIFDDQFSVERPDGSNFTLKIRSTKLEDSAMYFCASSARGVGNSPLHFGNGTRLTVT.

The rearrangement uses TRBV18 and TRBJ1-2, with 7 bases lining up with TRBD1. Germline loops: CDR1 KGHSH, CDR2 LQKENI. J was trimmed by 5 bases and V by 0 bases; bases with no gene match: 12. The CDR3 runs 17 residues. Written as DNA, the CDR3 is TGTGCCAGCTCACCACCCAGGGGGACCCTCTCATCATATGGCTACACCTTC. The encoded protein is CASSPPRGTLSSYGYTF.

The genes are TRBV7-2 and TRBJ1-2; D perhaps matches TRBD1 (6 bases). Trimming stripped 5 bases from V and 4 bases from J, with 14 bases between. CDR3 length: 14 amino acids. Germline CDR1 and CDR2: SGHTA and FQGNSA. The CDR3 is CASSPSGTIYGYTF. CDR3 nucleotide sequence: TGTGCCAGCAGCCCCTCCGGGACAATCTATGGCTACACCTTC.

This CDR3 reads CASSYMTGTKNIQYF. CDR3 bases: TGTGCCAGCAGCTATATGACAGGGACCAAAAACATTCAGTACTTC. The chain links TRBV3-1 (or the pseudogene TRBV3-2) to TRBJ2-4; TRBD1 matches at 7 bases. This CDR3 spans 15 amino acids. Germline values: CDR1 LGHDT, CDR2 YNNKEL (reference sequence). Trimming removed 5 bases from V and 2 bases from J; junction bases left unmatched: 6.

V usage is TRBV3-1 (or the pseudogene TRBV3-2) and J usage is TRBJ1-5; D remains unclear. The CDR3 loop spans 13 amino acids. Trimming took off 1 base at V and 6 bases at J, with 7 bases between the two ends. Germline CDR1 LGHDT, CDR2 YNNKEL (reference sequence). The CDR3 DNA sequence: TGTGCCAGCAGCCAAGGTGCGCGTCAGCCCCAGCATTTT. Protein product: CASSQGARQPQHF.

This chain links TRBV3-1 (or the pseudogene TRBV3-2) with TRBJ1-4; TRBD1 matches 9 bases. J lost 8 bases, V lost 3 bases, and 7 bases had no gene match. This CDR3 is 15 amino acids long. Germline CDR1 is LGHDT and CDR2 is YNNKEL (reference sequence). CDR3 sequence reads: CASSQRRGQGEKLFF. The CDR3 nucleotides are TGTGCCAGCAGCCAGCGGCGAGGACAGGGGGAAAAACTGTTTTTT.

This clone was seen once. The gene calls are TRBV19 and TRBJ1-5, with a possible D match to TRBD1 (5 bases). Trimming pared 3 bases from V and 0 bases from J, leaving 18 bases between. Germline CDR1 LNHDA, CDR2 SQIVND (reference sequence). The CDR3 spans 18 residues. CDR3: CASSIVFQGAYSNQPQHF. The CDR3 region has the DNA TGTGCCAGTAGTATCGTCTTTCAAGGGGCGTATAGCAATCAGCCCCAGCATTTT. The full variable domain, completed using reference TRBV19 and TRBJ1-5, is DGGITQSPKYLFRKEGQNVTLSCEQNLNHDAMYWYRQDPGQGLRLIYYSQIVNDFQKGDIAEGYSVSREKKESFPLTVTSAQKNPTAFYLCASSIVFQGAYSNQPQHFGDGTRLSIL.

The chain carries TRBV28 and TRBJ1-1, with a tentative D call TRBD1 (6 bases). CDR1 is MDHEN, CDR2 SYDVKM, per germline. Trimming removed 7 bases at V and 11 bases at J, with 20 bases between. The CDR3 is made up of 13 amino acids. This CDR3 reads CASTPTAGVLAFF. In nucleotides, the CDR3 is TGTGCCAGCACCCCTACGGCAGGGGTTTTGGCTTTCTTT.

The rearrangement uses TRBV4-3 and TRBJ1-2; TRBD1 aligns across 8 bases. Germline V gene lookup returns CDR1 LGHNA and CDR2 YSLEER. CDR3 length: 16 amino acids. V lost 3 bases to trimming and J lost 1 base; unmatched junction nucleotides: 7. The CDR3 coding sequence is TGCGCCAGCAGCCAGGAACGGACAGGGTTTAACTATGGCTACACCTTC. It is translated as CASSQERTGFNYGYTF.

This clone appeared a few times. The V gene is TRBV7-2, the J gene TRBJ2-3; TRBD1 is a possible D gene (6 bases). V gave up 1 base and J gave up 8 bases, with 19 bases separating them. This CDR3 spans 16 amino acids. Per germline, CDR1 SGHTA and CDR2 FQGNSA. The CDR3 bases are TGTGCCAGCAGCTTAGGCCAGGGGCCCCTTTCGGGTACGCAGTATTTT. It encodes CASSLGQGPLSGTQYF.

This rearrangement joins TRBV4-2 to TRBJ1-2, with 11 bases fitting TRBD1. The CDR3 consists of 15 residues. With 0 bases clipped from V and 8 bases from J, the junction kept 5 bases outside the gene matches. The V gene's germline CDR1 is LGHNA and CDR2 YNFKEQ. The CDR3 DNA is TGTGCCAGCAGCCAAGATCTGGGACAGGGGGAAGGCTACACCTTC. Protein product: CASSQDLGQGEGYTF.

The chain joins TRBV7-2 to TRBJ2-6; D is ambiguous. CDR1 SGHTA and CDR2 FQGNSA come from the germline V gene. V was trimmed by 5 bases and J by 1 base, leaving 6 bases between them. This CDR3 is 14 amino acids long. This chain's CDR3 is CASSPMSGANVLTF. The CDR3 DNA is TGTGCCAGCAGCCCCATGTCTGGGGCCAACGTCCTGACTTTC.

The CDR3 nucleotides are TGTGCCAGCAGTTTGGGGGGTCCCTATGGCTACACCTTC. Protein: CASSLGGPYGYTF. The chain links TRBV28 to TRBJ1-2; D perhaps matches TRBD1 (5 bases). The V and J ends lost 3 bases and 4 bases respectively, with 9 bases between them. The CDR3 contains 13 residues. Per the germline V gene, CDR1 is MDHEN and CDR2 is SYDVKM.

This clone was detected only once. Distinct nucleotide sequences in the sample also encode this CDR3. The rearrangement uses TRBV5-1 and TRBJ2-3; TRBD2 agrees at 7 bases. V shed 0 bases, J shed 2 bases, and the junction held 6 bases outside the gene matches. The CDR3 contains 16 residues. Germline CDR1 and CDR2: SGHRS and YFSETQ. CDR3 DNA: TGCGCCAGCAGCTTGGATGGGGGGGGAGCCACAGATACGCAGTATTTT. Translated: CASSLDGGGATDTQYF. Full variable domain (rest looked up from reference TRBV5-1 and TRBJ2-3): KAGVTQTPRYLIKTRGQQVTLSCSPISGHRSVSWYQQTPGQGLQFLFEYFSETQRNKGNFPGRFSGRQFSNSRSEMNVSTLELGDSALYLCASSLDGGGATDTQYFGPGTRLTVL.

The J gene is TRBJ2-4, the V gene TRBV2; TRBD1 is a possible D gene (6 bases). There are 15 residues in the CDR3. Germline-derived CDR1 and CDR2 are SNHLY and FYNNEI. The V end was cut by 3 bases, the J end by 0 bases, with 9 bases between. The CDR3: CASSEGAGAKNIQYF. The DNA for the CDR3 is TGTGCCAGCAGTGAGGGGGCGGGAGCCAAAAACATTCAGTACTTC.

This clone was recorded a few times. The chain has TRBV3-1 (or the pseudogene TRBV3-2) and TRBJ1-6, with TRBD1 matching over 7 bases. The CDR3 has 14 amino acids. V dropped 6 bases and J dropped 5; count of bases not matched to a gene: 4. Germline lookup yields CDR1 LGHDT and CDR2 YNNKEL (reference sequence). CDR3 bases: TGTGCCAGCAGACCCACAGGGGATAATTCACCCCTCCACTTT. It codes for CASRPTGDNSPLHF.

The CDR3 protein is CASRDRVTNEKLFF. CDR3 in DNA: TGTGCCAGCAGGGACAGGGTTACTAATGAAAAACTGTTTTTT. The chain carries TRBV28 and TRBJ1-4, with TRBD1 matching over 8 bases. Germline V lookup: CDR1 MDHEN, CDR2 SYDVKM. V was pared by 6 bases and J by 2 bases, with 2 bases of the junction left unmatched. This CDR3 comprises 14 residues.